The 18 T cell receptor beta chains listed next were all sequenced from one sample in a study of spatial heterogeneity in lung cancer. Time point here: sample taken at primary tumor resection. The sequenced material consisted of unsorted whole RNA from tumor, nontumor lung or frozen PBMC. TCRdb independently ran MiXCR on the 5' RACE reads; one entry per CDR3 protein. The table records about 45,000 distinct CDR3 sequences, approximately 12% of them present only once. The sequenced sample was PBMCs, obtained at surgery. All receptors come from a female donor with early-stage non-small cell lung cancer.

This clonotype was seen a handful of times. The chain employs TRBV7-9 and TRBJ1-5, with D uncertain. Per the germline V gene, CDR1 is SEHNR and CDR2 is FQNEAQ (reference sequence). This CDR3 has 13 amino acids. Between the trimmed V and J ends, which lost 5 bases and 7 bases, there was a span of 12 bases. The CDR3 region has the DNA TGTGCCAGCAGCCCGTCGGTGAACCAGCCCCAGCATTTT. Translating it yields CASSPSVNQPQHF.

This sequence joins TRBV12-3 or TRBV12-4 and TRBJ2-4, with D possibly being TRBD2 (6 bases). V lost 3 bases to trimming and J lost 8 bases, with 11 bases between them. The CDR3 is 13 residues long. The CDR3 DNA follows: TGTGCCAGCAGTTTTATTCGGAGGGACATTCAGTACTTC. Translation gives CASSFIRRDIQYF.

This clonotype showed up many times. V is TRBV27 and J is TRBJ2-7; D is undetermined. Looked up from germline, CDR1 is MNHEY and CDR2 is SMNVEV (reference sequence). The CDR3 is 14 amino acids. With 7 bases removed from V and 2 bases from J, the gap between germline ends came to 15 bases. The CDR3 DNA reads TGTGCCAGCAAACCTCGGACGGTTGCCTACGAGCAGTACTTC. Protein sequence: CASKPRTVAYEQYF.

This clonotype has just a few counts. The V call is TRBV20-1, the J call TRBJ2-3; TRBD2 agrees at 7 bases. CDR1 is DFQATT and CDR2 is SNEGSKA in the germline V gene (reference sequence). V lost 3 bases, J lost 1 base, and 7 bases stayed unmatched. The CDR3 sequence is 15 residues long. The CDR3 spells CSASTSAGGTDTQYF. The CDR3, as DNA: TGCAGTGCTAGTACTAGCGCGGGGGGCACAGATACGCAGTATTTT.

This rearrangement joins TRBV7-6 to TRBJ2-7, with TRBD1 matching 7 bases. J was trimmed by 2 bases and V by 6 bases; bases with no gene match: 4. This CDR3 comprises 13 residues. Per germline, CDR1 SGHVS and CDR2 FNYEAQ. CDR3 protein: CASSTQGAYEQYF. In DNA form, the CDR3 reads TGTGCCAGCAGTACCCAGGGGGCCTACGAGCAGTACTTC.

The V call is TRBV28, the J call TRBJ2-3, with TRBD1 identical over 9 bases. CDR1 is MDHEN, CDR2 SYDVKM, per germline. This CDR3 is 15 amino acids long. The J segment lost 6 bases and the V segment lost 5 bases, leaving 9 bases of the junction unmatched. DNA for the CDR3: TGTGCCAGCAGTCCTATGGGACAGGGCGAGGATACGCAGTATTTT. Protein sequence: CASSPMGQGEDTQYF.

In its sample, this clonotype was seen many times. J is TRBJ2-1 and V is TRBV7-9; D tentatively reads TRBD1 or TRBD2 (6 bases each). The CDR3 contains 15 residues. Germline-derived CDR1 and CDR2 are SEHNR and FQNEAQ (reference sequence). Between the trimmed V and J ends, which lost 5 bases and 6 bases, there was a span of 17 bases. The CDR3 here is CASSLRRGVRNEQFF. The DNA of the CDR3 is TGTGCCAGCAGCCTGCGGAGGGGGGTACGCAATGAGCAGTTCTTC.

The chain has TRBV12-3 or TRBV12-4 and TRBJ2-1; TRBD2 agrees at 8 bases. V lost 5 bases and J lost 5; bases outside the gene matches: 5. The CDR3 length is 14 residues. CDR3 region: CASSLSGGDNEQFF. The CDR3 DNA sequence: TGTGCCAGCAGTCTAAGCGGGGGAGACAATGAGCAGTTCTTC.

This clonotype was counted only a few times. The V gene is TRBV11-1, the J gene TRBJ2-1; 11 bases line up with TRBD2. The CDR3 extends over 17 amino acids. After removal of 2 bases from V and 7 bases from J, the junction contained 10 bases not matched to a gene. The germline gives CDR1 SGHAT, CDR2 FQDESV (reference sequence). In DNA, the CDR3 is TGTGCCAGCAGCTTATTTAGCGGGGGGGCGAGTGGAAATGAGCAGTTCTTC. It codes for CASSLFSGGASGNEQFF. Combining the CDR3 with reference TRBV11-1 and TRBJ2-1 gives the whole variable domain EAEVAQSPRYKITEKSQAVAFWCDPISGHATLYWYRQILGQGPELLVQFQDESVVDDSQLPKDRFSAERLKGVDSTLKIQPAELGDSAMYLCASSLFSGGASGNEQFFGPGTRLTVL.

Here the CDR3 DNA reads TGTGCCAGTACCACAACAGGGTATCAGCCCCAGCATTTT. Protein sequence: CASTTTGYQPQHF. The chain is built from TRBV19 and TRBJ1-5, with D possibly TRBD1 on 6 matching bases. The CDR3 length is 13 residues. V was clipped by 7 bases and J by 5 bases, with 12 bases between them. Germline CDR1 is LNHDA and CDR2 is SQIVND (reference sequence).

V and J are TRBV29-1 and TRBJ1-1; D ambiguous. The CDR3 extends over 12 amino acids. Germline V gene data show CDR1 as SQVTM and CDR2 as ANQGSEA. V lost 3 bases and J lost 2, with 7 bases in between. CDR3 region: CSVDGINTEAFF. The CDR3 DNA is TGCAGCGTTGACGGGATAAACACTGAAGCTTTCTTT.

The chain recombines TRBV5-1 with TRBJ1-2, with TRBD1 identical over 7 bases. This CDR3 comprises 14 residues. V lost 0 bases and J lost 2; bases outside the gene matches: 1. Germline V CDR1 and CDR2: SGHRS, YFSETQ. CDR3 sequence (DNA): TGCGCCAGCAGCTTGGGGACAGGCAACTATGGCTACACCTTC. This sequence encodes CASSLGTGNYGYTF.

This clonotype was observed a few times. The V and J genes are TRBV6-5 and TRBJ2-2, with D perhaps matching TRBD1 (6 bases). Trimming shortened V by 7 bases and J by 4 bases, and 13 bases separated the two germline ends. CDR1 and CDR2 (germline): MNHEY, SVGAGI. There are 14 residues in the CDR3. The CDR3 sequence is CASMGTLVTGELFF. CDR3 bases: TGTGCCAGCATGGGGACACTCGTCACCGGGGAGCTGTTTTTT.

Only a few counts were recorded for this clonotype. V gene TRBV12-3 or TRBV12-4 combines with J gene TRBJ1-5; D uncertain. Trimming took 2 bases from V and 2 from J, leaving 10 bases between them. This CDR3 has 15 amino acids. CDR3 in DNA: TGTGCCAGCAGTTTACACAGTTCCCGCAATCAGCCCCAGCATTTT. Its protein product is CASSLHSSRNQPQHF.

This clonotype was observed at least ten times. The CDR3 protein is CASSFSQGIGNEKLFF. The DNA for the CDR3 is TGTGCCAGCAGCTTTTCACAGGGAATCGGTAATGAAAAACTGTTTTTT. The V and J genes are TRBV7-9 and TRBJ1-4; possibly TRBD1 for D (6 bases). This CDR3 is built from 16 residues. Trimming removed 3 bases from V and 4 bases from J, with 15 bases in between. The germline V gene encodes CDR1 SEHNR and CDR2 FQNEAQ (reference sequence).

V gene TRBV19 combines with J gene TRBJ1-5, with 8 bases fitting TRBD1. CDR1 is LNHDA, CDR2 SQIVND, per germline (reference sequence). Trimming at V came to 3 bases and at J to 9 bases, leaving 13 bases not matched to a gene. CDR3 length equals 16 residues. The CDR3 spells CASSISPDREFGPQHF. The CDR3 DNA follows: TGTGCCAGTAGTATCTCTCCGGACAGGGAATTCGGGCCCCAGCATTTT.

This chain joins TRBV5-1 and TRBJ1-2, with D possibly TRBD1 on 6 matching bases. The V and J ends lost 1 base and 0 bases respectively, with 7 bases between them. Per germline, CDR1 SGHRS and CDR2 YFSETQ. This CDR3 region has 14 residues. CDR3 in amino acids: CASSLRTANYGYTF. Here the CDR3 DNA reads TGCGCCAGCAGCTTGAGGACAGCTAACTATGGCTACACCTTC.

This clonotype appeared many times. The J gene is TRBJ1-2, the V gene TRBV27, with D possibly TRBD1 on 5 matching bases. The CDR3 is 15 residues long. Trimming took off 0 bases at V and 1 base at J, with 9 bases between the two ends. Germline values: CDR1 MNHEY, CDR2 SMNVEV (reference sequence). The CDR3 nucleotides read TGTGCCAGCAGTTTATCGTCCGGGGGTAACTATGGCTACACCTTC. This gives the protein CASSLSSGGNYGYTF.